Listed here are 15 T cell receptor beta chains from one sample, sequenced in a study of T cell changes during pregnancy in multiple sclerosis. The method was immunoSEQ multiplex PCR; TCRdb's version includes in-frame clones alone and lacks a portion of them. Of about 92,000 clones in the sample, around 93% are singletons; the top ten hold 2.2%. The sequences come from peripheral blood, collected in the third trimester of pregnancy. The origin of the receptors is a female donor with multiple sclerosis, enrolled in a pregnancy study.

The CDR3, as DNA: TGTGCCAGCAGTGAAGGGTCGGCACAGAGATTTGGCTACACCTTC. Its protein is CASSEGSAQRFGYTF. This rearrangement joins TRBV2 to TRBJ1-2, with D unresolved. V lost 1 base and J lost 7, with 16 bases in between. The germline V gene encodes CDR1 SNHLY and CDR2 FYNNEI. The length of the CDR3 is 15 residues.

J is TRBJ1-4 and V is TRBV28, with 8 bases identical to TRBD1. This CDR3 spans 16 amino acids. Losses at the gene ends were 6 bases for V and 8 bases for J; bases not matched to a gene: 14. Looked up from germline, CDR1 is MDHEN and CDR2 is SYDVKM. This CDR3 reads CASRPPGQVPAEKLFF. Here the CDR3 DNA reads TGTGCCAGCAGACCTCCGGGACAGGTCCCGGCGGAAAAACTGTTTTTT. Filled out from reference TRBV28 and TRBJ1-4, the complete variable domain reads DVKVTQSSRYLVKRTGEKVFLECVQDMDHENMFWYRQDPGLGLRLIYFSYDVKMKEKGDIPEGYSVSREKKERFSLILESASTNQTSMYLCASRPPGQVPAEKLFFGSGTQLSVL.

The chain is built from TRBV5-4 and TRBJ2-2, with D perhaps TRBD2 (7 bases). Germline V lookup: CDR1 SGHNT, CDR2 YYREEE (reference sequence). V lost 4 bases, J lost 3 bases, and 16 bases lay in between. This CDR3 has 16 residues. CDR3 coding DNA: TGTGCCAGCAGCGTCGCGGGGAGGGGGGACACCGGGGAGCTGTTTTTT. This gives the protein CASSVAGRGDTGELFF.

On this clone: Mismatch with germline at one junction end may stem from a read error. The chain employs TRBV7-9 and TRBJ1-2; D perhaps matches TRBD1 (5 bases). The germline CDR1 and CDR2 sequences are SEHNR and FQNEAQ (reference sequence). The CDR3 sequence is 14 residues long. CDR3 nucleotide sequence: TGTGCCAGCAGTTTAGGGGAGCCCTGGTATGGCTACACCTTC. It encodes CASSLGEPWYGYTF.

The chain combines TRBV28 with TRBJ1-1; D uncertain. The CDR3 sequence is 16 residues long. The germline V gene has CDR1 MDHEN and CDR2 SYDVKM. The V end was cut by 1 base, the J end by 0 bases, with 12 bases between. This CDR3 is CASSLYSGQMNTEAFF. DNA for the CDR3: TGTGCCAGCAGTTTATATTCAGGCCAGATGAACACTGAAGCTTTCTTT. The variable domain in full, completed from reference TRBV28 and TRBJ1-1, reads DVKVTQSSRYLVKRTGEKVFLECVQDMDHENMFWYRQDPGLGLRLIYFSYDVKMKEKGDIPEGYSVSREKKERFSLILESASTNQTSMYLCASSLYSGQMNTEAFFGQGTRLTVV.

This chain uses TRBV27 with TRBJ2-1; 9 bases line up with TRBD2. V shed 3 bases and J 5 bases; nucleotides not matched to a gene: 8. CDR1 and CDR2 from the germline V gene are MNHEY and SMNVEV (reference sequence). The CDR3 loop spans 16 amino acids. The CDR3 region is CASSFGGGRAHNEQFF. The CDR3 bases are TGTGCCAGCAGTTTCGGGGGCGGGAGGGCCCACAATGAGCAGTTCTTC.

The gene calls are TRBV28 and TRBJ2-3; D may be TRBD2 (5 bases). The CDR3 is 14 residues long. Germline CDR1 and CDR2: MDHEN and SYDVKM. The V gene lost 3 bases and the J gene lost 4 bases, with 11 bases spanning the gap. CDR3 region: CASSFRDGADTQYF. The CDR3 coding sequence is TGTGCCAGCAGTTTTCGGGATGGGGCAGATACGCAGTATTTT.

V is TRBV9 and J is TRBJ2-3, with D uncertain. V shed 0 bases and J shed 0 bases, with 8 bases lying between them. The CDR3 extends over 15 amino acids. Germline V gene sequence: CDR1 SGDLS, CDR2 YYNGEE. CDR3: CASSVVTGSTDTQYF. DNA of the CDR3: TGTGCCAGCAGCGTAGTGACGGGTAGCACAGATACGCAGTATTTT.

The chain has TRBV27 and TRBJ2-7; no reliable D call. Germline V gives CDR1 MNHEY, CDR2 SMNVEV (reference sequence). Between the trimmed V and J ends, which lost 4 bases and 2 bases, there was a span of 12 bases. This CDR3 is built from 14 residues. CDR3 sequence reads: CASSSVVAAYEQYF. The CDR3 nucleotides are TGTGCCAGCAGTTCCGTGGTAGCAGCCTACGAGCAGTACTTC.

The DNA for the CDR3 is TGCGCCAGCAGCTTGGACAGGGTGGGAAACACCATATATTTT. This translates into CASSLDRVGNTIYF. This chain uses TRBV5-1 with TRBJ1-3, with D maybe TRBD1 (6 bases). Trimming removed 0 bases at V and 4 bases at J, with 8 bases between. Germline lookup yields CDR1 SGHRS and CDR2 YFSETQ. There are 14 residues in the CDR3.

V and J are TRBV2 and TRBJ2-3, with D perhaps TRBD1 (5 bases). Germline V gene data show CDR1 as SNHLY and CDR2 as FYNNEI. The CDR3 spans 15 residues. V was trimmed by 3 bases and J by 2 bases, leaving 12 bases between them. For the CDR3, the DNA is TGTGCCAGCAGTGATTGGACACCAGACACAGATACGCAGTATTTT. Protein product: CASSDWTPDTDTQYF.

The chain couples TRBV7-6 to TRBJ1-5; weak D call: TRBD1 (5 bases). V gave up 5 bases and J gave up 3 bases, with 17 bases separating them. The CDR3 contains 16 residues. Germline CDR1 and CDR2: SGHVS and FNYEAQ. Written as DNA, the CDR3 is TGTGCCAGCAGCCCCCTGGCGGGACTGGACAATCAGCCCCAGCATTTT. It encodes CASSPLAGLDNQPQHF.

The genes are TRBV6-1 and TRBJ2-3, with 7 nucleotides matching TRBD2. The J segment lost 0 bases and the V segment lost 8 bases, leaving 5 bases of the junction unmatched. Per germline, CDR1 MNHNS and CDR2 SASEGT. The CDR3 is made up of 14 amino acids. The CDR3 loop reads CASWLAASTDTQYF. The DNA for the CDR3 is TGTGCCAGCTGGCTAGCGGCTAGCACAGATACGCAGTATTTT.

This chain joins TRBV12-5 and TRBJ2-5; TRBD1 is a possible D gene (5 bases). V was cut by 1 base and J by 1 base, with 10 bases left in between. Germline V gene sequence: CDR1 LGHNT, CDR2 FRNRAP. The CDR3 has 15 amino acids. The CDR3 sequence: CASGLGQGIQETQYF. DNA for the CDR3: TGTGCTAGTGGTTTGGGGCAGGGAATCCAAGAGACCCAGTACTTC.

The table lists this clone with a count of one. The chain combines TRBV7-2 with TRBJ2-7; 8 nucleotides align to TRBD2. The CDR3 is made up of 15 amino acids. Trimming removed 1 base from V and 4 bases from J; junction bases left unmatched: 6. Germline assignment: CDR1 SGHTA and CDR2 FQGNSA. Here the CDR3 DNA reads TGTGCCAGCAGCTTAGGGCTAGCGGGCGGTTACGAGCAGTACTTC. Amino acids: CASSLGLAGGYEQYF.